This passage covers 21 T cell receptor beta chains from one sample sequenced in a study of shared clonotypes between healthy human individuals (dated by TCRdb to the early 2020s). The library came from the immunoSEQ multiplex PCR assay. In TCRdb, the immuneACCESS table is reduced to in-frame sequences with V and J assigned. These tables do not hold every clone; where another copy was compared, an unresolved V gene accounts for under half, and the others remain unexplained. Counted in this sample were roughly 1,500,000 clones; approximately 98% of them appeared once. Approximately 0.45% of the sample is in the top ten clones. Specimen: naive CD4+ T cells sorted from blood. Sample cell subset or site, as interpreted from the label and publication: CD45RA+ positively selected. The receptors were sampled from a man younger than 40 in good health.

This chain joins TRBV7-2 and TRBJ2-7; 10 bases are shared with TRBD2. J lost 0 bases, V lost 5 bases, and 4 bases had no gene match. The CDR3 length is 15 residues. Germline V gene data show CDR1 as SGHTA and CDR2 as FQGNSA. CDR3 DNA: TGTGCCAGCAGCCTCCGACTAGCGGGCTCCTACGAGCAGTACTTC. Protein sequence: CASSLRLAGSYEQYF.

The chain employs TRBV5-1 and TRBJ2-2; 10 bases align to TRBD1. The junction had 5 bases not matched to a gene; V was cut back by 0 bases and J by 3 bases. The length of the CDR3 is 17 residues. Germline CDR1 is SGHRS and CDR2 is YFSETQ. The CDR3 DNA reads TGCGCCAGCAGCTTGGCAGCCGGGACAGGGGACACCGGGGAGCTGTTTTTT. This codes for CASSLAAGTGDTGELFF.

The chain combines TRBV28 with TRBJ2-2; D might be TRBD2 (5 bases). From germline, CDR1 is MDHEN and CDR2 SYDVKM. The V gene lost 7 bases and the J gene lost 1 base, with 13 bases spanning the gap. The CDR3 spans 15 residues. The CDR3 protein is CASNSPRVNTGELFF. The CDR3 DNA reads as TGTGCCAGCAACTCCCCGAGGGTGAACACCGGGGAGCTGTTTTTT.

The J gene is TRBJ2-1, the V gene TRBV18, with 7 bases matching TRBD2. Germline V gene data show CDR1 as KGHSH and CDR2 as LQKENI. This CDR3 region has 17 residues. V was pared by 5 bases and J by 0 bases, with 10 bases of the junction left unmatched. CDR3: CASSSLASGNSYNEQFF. As DNA, the CDR3 is TGTGCCAGCTCATCGTTAGCTAGCGGAAACTCCTACAATGAGCAGTTCTTC.

The chain couples TRBV19 to TRBJ2-1; no clear D gene. The V gene's germline CDR1 is LNHDA and CDR2 SQIVND (reference sequence). This CDR3 has 16 amino acids. With 4 bases removed from V and 8 bases from J, the gap between germline ends came to 21 bases. CDR3 sequence: CASSTSARGTNHEQFF. The CDR3, as DNA: TGTGCCAGTAGTACCTCAGCCCGTGGAACCAACCATGAGCAGTTCTTC.

A remark on this clone: Other DNA sequences within the sample encode an identical CDR3. As DNA, the CDR3 is TGCGCCAGCAGCTCGCGGACAGGGGCGAACACCGGGGAGCTGTTTTTT. Translated, it gives CASSSRTGANTGELFF. This chain joins TRBV5-1 and TRBJ2-2; TRBD1 aligns across 9 bases. Per germline, CDR1 SGHRS and CDR2 YFSETQ. V was clipped by 3 bases and J by 0 bases; unmatched bases: 3. The CDR3 contains 16 residues.

This chain links TRBV7-9 with TRBJ1-1, with D possibly TRBD1 on 5 matching bases. The V and J ends lost 4 bases and 4 bases respectively, with 10 bases between them. Germline values: CDR1 SEHNR, CDR2 FQNEAQ (reference sequence). This CDR3 is built from 13 residues. The CDR3 sequence is CASSSRVTTEAFF. The CDR3 DNA reads TGTGCCAGCAGCTCCAGGGTGACCACTGAAGCTTTCTTT.

The CDR3 is CASSLGQGWRNEQFF. The CDR3 bases are TGCGCCAGCAGCTTGGGACAGGGGTGGCGCAATGAGCAGTTCTTC. The chain combines TRBV5-1 with TRBJ2-1; 8 bases agree with TRBD1. From germline, CDR1 is SGHRS and CDR2 YFSETQ. Unmatched junction bases numbered 5, after V lost 0 bases and J lost 6 bases. This CDR3 has 15 amino acids.

Of note for this clone: Different DNA sequences within this sample yield the same CDR3. CDR3 DNA sequence: TGTGCCAGCAGTTTACGGGACAGTTACGAGCAGTACTTC. The encoded protein is CASSLRDSYEQYF. The chain links TRBV28 to TRBJ2-7; 7 bases are shared with TRBD1. The V and J ends lost 2 bases and 4 bases, in that order; junction bases with no gene match: 2. Looked up from germline, CDR1 is MDHEN and CDR2 is SYDVKM. The CDR3 length is 13 residues.

This chain uses TRBV21-1 with TRBJ1-5. TRBV21-1 is classified as a pseudogene. This CDR3 has 18 amino acids. The CDR3 coding sequence is TGTGCCAGCAGCAAAGGTGTCCATTGGGGGGTTAGCAATCAGCCCCAGCATTTT. This gives the protein CASSKGVHWGVSNQPQHF.

This chain connects TRBV5-1 to TRBJ1-1, with D possibly TRBD1 on 6 matching bases. There are 13 residues in the CDR3. Germline CDR1 SGHRS, CDR2 YFSETQ. V was trimmed by 2 bases and J by 6 bases, leaving 11 bases between them. DNA for the CDR3: TGCGCCAGCAGCTTACAGGGTAGGGCTGAAGCTTTCTTT. Protein product: CASSLQGRAEAFF.

The chain carries TRBV30 and TRBJ1-5; TRBD1 matches at 7 bases. The CDR3 is 16 residues long. The trim removed 2 bases at V and 0 bases at J, leaving 7 bases unmatched. Germline V lookup: CDR1 GTSNPN, CDR2 SVGIG (reference sequence). The CDR3 coding sequence is TGTGCCTGGAGTTCCTCGACAGGGATTAGCAATCAGCCCCAGCATTTT. The encoded protein is CAWSSSTGISNQPQHF. Together with reference TRBV30 and TRBJ1-5, the CDR3 gives the full variable domain: SQTIHQWPATLVQPVGSPLSLECTVEGTSNPNLYWYRQAAGRGLQLLFYSVGIGQISSEVPQNLSASRPQDRQFILSSKKLLLSDSGFYLCAWSSSTGISNQPQHFGDGTRLSIL.

The chain has TRBV7-9 and TRBJ2-1; possibly TRBD1 for D (5 bases). The germline gives CDR1 SEHNR, CDR2 FQNEAQ (reference sequence). The CDR3 sequence is 14 residues long. V lost 5 bases and J 8 bases, leaving 16 bases between the germline ends. The CDR3, as DNA: TGTGCCAGCAGCCCAGGGCCTCCGTCCCATGAGCAGTTCTTC. Translation: CASSPGPPSHEQFF.

V is TRBV7-6 and J is TRBJ2-2, with D possibly matching TRBD2 (5 bases). Germline loops: CDR1 SGHVS, CDR2 FNYEAQ. Deletions cut 1 base from V and 5 bases from J, with 17 bases between. This CDR3 region has 17 residues. This CDR3 reads CASSLGPMASSTGELFF. DNA for the CDR3: TGTGCCAGCAGCTTAGGGCCTATGGCTAGCTCTACCGGGGAGCTGTTTTTT.

As to this clone: Within the sample, other DNA sequences also encode this same CDR3. The rearrangement links TRBV5-1 to TRBJ2-7, with D perhaps TRBD2 (6 bases). Trimming stripped 0 bases from V and 2 bases from J, with 9 bases between. Germline CDR1 is SGHRS and CDR2 is YFSETQ. The CDR3 runs 14 residues. The CDR3 region has the DNA TGCGCCAGCAGCTTGGTCCCGGGGGCCTACGAGCAGTACTTC. Translated: CASSLVPGAYEQYF.

This chain connects TRBV28 to TRBJ2-3; the D gene is possibly TRBD1 (5 bases). In germline, CDR1 is MDHEN, CDR2 SYDVKM. V was shortened by 2 bases and J by 7 bases, with 13 bases between the two germline ends. The CDR3 length is 14 residues. For the CDR3, the DNA is TGTGCCAGCAGTTTAGTGGGGCTCTGGCATACGCAGTATTTT. Translating gives CASSLVGLWHTQYF.

This rearrangement joins TRBV7-8 to TRBJ2-7, with 13 bases matching TRBD2. Trimming removed 1 base from V and 1 base from J; junction bases left unmatched: 7. The CDR3 is 18 amino acids. Germline CDR1 and CDR2: SGHVS and FQNEAQ. The CDR3 protein is CASSLGTSGSSLSYEQYF. In DNA, the CDR3 is TGTGCCAGCAGCTTAGGGACTAGCGGGAGTAGTTTGTCCTACGAGCAGTACTTC.

The chain is built from TRBV18 and TRBJ2-3; 7 bases agree with TRBD2. CDR3 size: 14 residues. V shed 8 bases, J shed 5 bases, and the junction held 10 bases outside the gene matches. Germline-derived CDR1 and CDR2 are KGHSH and LQKENI. CDR3 DNA sequence: TGTGCCAGCCAGCCAAAACCGGGGGGAGATACGCAGTATTTT. Protein: CASQPKPGGDTQYF.

This clone has a single count. This specimen includes other DNA sequences encoding the same CDR3. The chain is built from TRBV7-9 and TRBJ1-5; maybe TRBD1 (5 bases). The CDR3 is 13 residues long. Trimming cost V 1 base and J 6 bases, with 7 bases left between them. The germline gives CDR1 SEHNR, CDR2 FQNEAQ (reference sequence). The CDR3 DNA reads as TGTGCCAGCAGCTTAGGGGGGAGTCAGCCCCAGCATTTT. Translated, it gives CASSLGGSQPQHF.

The V gene is TRBV6-5, the J gene TRBJ1-5; 8 nucleotides line up with TRBD1. The CDR3 runs to 13 residues. Germline loops: CDR1 MNHEY, CDR2 SVGAGI. J lost 9 bases, V lost 6 bases, and 7 bases had no gene match. The CDR3 bases are TGTGCCAGCAGAATGGACAGGGCGACGCCCCAGCATTTT. This translates into CASRMDRATPQHF.

Turning to this clone: This sample includes further DNA sequences coding for the same CDR3. The chain has TRBV28 and TRBJ2-1; a possible D gene is TRBD1 (7 bases). Trimming stripped 7 bases from V and 1 base from J, with 11 bases between. The CDR3 consists of 14 residues. Germline CDR1 and CDR2: MDHEN and SYDVKM. Written as DNA, the CDR3 is TGTGCCAGCATTCCAGGGGGGTCCTACAATGAGCAGTTCTTC. Translated, it gives CASIPGGSYNEQFF. Complete variable domain (other parts from reference TRBV28 and TRBJ2-1): DVKVTQSSRYLVKRTGEKVFLECVQDMDHENMFWYRQDPGLGLRLIYFSYDVKMKEKGDIPEGYSVSREKKERFSLILESASTNQTSMYLCASIPGGSYNEQFFGPGTRLTVL.